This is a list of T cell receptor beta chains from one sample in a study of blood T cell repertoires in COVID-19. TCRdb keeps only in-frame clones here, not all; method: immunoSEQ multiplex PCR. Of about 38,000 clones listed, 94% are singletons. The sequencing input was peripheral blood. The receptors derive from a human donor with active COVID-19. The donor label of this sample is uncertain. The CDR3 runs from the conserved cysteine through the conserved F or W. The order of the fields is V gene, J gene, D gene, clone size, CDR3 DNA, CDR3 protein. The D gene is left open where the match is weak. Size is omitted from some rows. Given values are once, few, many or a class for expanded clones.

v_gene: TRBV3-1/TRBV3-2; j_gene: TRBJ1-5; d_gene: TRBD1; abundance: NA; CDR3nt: TGTGCCAGCAGCCAATCCCGAGGGGGGACAGGGGGCATTAGCAATCAGCCCCAGCATTTT; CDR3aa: CASSQSRGGTGGISNQPQHF
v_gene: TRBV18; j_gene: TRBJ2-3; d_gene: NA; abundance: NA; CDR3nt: TGTGCCAGCTCACCACCCTATATGCAGGCCGGAGATACGCAGTATTTT; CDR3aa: CASSPPYMQAGDTQYF
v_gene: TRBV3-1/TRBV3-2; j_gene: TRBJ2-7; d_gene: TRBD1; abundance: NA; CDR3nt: TGTGCCAGCAGCCTCCCGGGACAGGGGAACGAGCAGTACTTC; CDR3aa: CASSLPGQGNEQYF
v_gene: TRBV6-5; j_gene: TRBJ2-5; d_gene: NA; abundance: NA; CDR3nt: TGTGCCAGCAGGCGGGACAGCTACGGCGGGGAGACCCAGTACTTC; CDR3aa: CASRRDSYGGETQYF
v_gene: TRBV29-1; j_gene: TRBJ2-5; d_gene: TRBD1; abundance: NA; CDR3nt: TGCAGCGTAGGACAGGGGTGGACGGAGACCCAGTACTTC; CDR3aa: CSVGQGWTETQYF
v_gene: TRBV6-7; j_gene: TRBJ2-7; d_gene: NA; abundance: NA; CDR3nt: TGTGCCAGCAGTTACTCCCAGACTCCGGGGTACGAGCAGTACTTC; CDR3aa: CASSYSQTPGYEQYF
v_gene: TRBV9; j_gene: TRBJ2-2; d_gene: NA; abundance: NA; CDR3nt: TGTGCCAGCAGCCCACCCTGGCGGGACAACACCGGGGAGCTGTTTTTT; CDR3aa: CASSPPWRDNTGELFF
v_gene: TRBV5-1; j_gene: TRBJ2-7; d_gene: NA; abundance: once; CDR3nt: TGCGCCAGCAGCTTGTCCAGCTCCTACGAGCAGTACTTC; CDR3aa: CASSLSSSYEQYF
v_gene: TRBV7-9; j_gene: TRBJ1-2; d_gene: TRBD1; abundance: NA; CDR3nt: TGTGCCAGCAAGGACGGGACAGGGGGGACCAACTATGGCTACACCTTC; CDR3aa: CASKDGTGGTNYGYTF
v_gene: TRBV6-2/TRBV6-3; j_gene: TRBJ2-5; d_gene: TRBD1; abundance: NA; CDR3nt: TGTGCCAGCAGTTACTTGGACAGGAAGGGAGAGACCCAGTACTTC; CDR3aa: CASSYLDRKGETQYF
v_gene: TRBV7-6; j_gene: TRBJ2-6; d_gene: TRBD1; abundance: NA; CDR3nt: TGTGCCAGCAGCTTCCTGGCAGGGGGCGCCTCCGGGGCCAACGTCCTGACTTTC; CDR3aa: CASSFLAGGASGANVLTF